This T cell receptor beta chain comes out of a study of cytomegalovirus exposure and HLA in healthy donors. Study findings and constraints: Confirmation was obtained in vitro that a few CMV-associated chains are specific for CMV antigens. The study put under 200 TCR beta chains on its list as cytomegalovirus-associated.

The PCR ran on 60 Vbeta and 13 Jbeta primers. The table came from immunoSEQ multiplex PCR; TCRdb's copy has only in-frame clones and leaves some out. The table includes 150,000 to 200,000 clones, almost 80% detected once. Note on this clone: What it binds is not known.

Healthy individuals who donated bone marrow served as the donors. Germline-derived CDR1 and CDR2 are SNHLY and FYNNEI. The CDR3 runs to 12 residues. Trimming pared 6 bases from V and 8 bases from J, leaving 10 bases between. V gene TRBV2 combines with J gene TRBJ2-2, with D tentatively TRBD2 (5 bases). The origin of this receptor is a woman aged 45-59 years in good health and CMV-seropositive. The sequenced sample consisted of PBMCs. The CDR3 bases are TGTGCCAGCAGATCACTAGAGGGGGAGCTGTTTTTT. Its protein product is CASRSLEGELFF.